This TCR beta chain originates from a study of yellow fever vaccine responses in identical twins. Study-wide findings and caveats: As reported, the vaccine T cell response of twins seemed partly convergent and partly personalized.

Comments on this clonotype: What it recognizes is unknown.

TCRdb re-called the RT-PCR reads with MiXCR, one entry per CDR3 protein. Altogether 5,500 to 7,000 distinct CDR3 sequences are present, 77% being singletons, with the ten largest covering about 2.6%. The CDR3 is 13 residues long. Unmatched junction bases numbered 4, after V lost 4 bases and J lost 4 bases. Germline assignment: CDR1 SNHLY and CDR2 FYNNEI. This clonotype was sampled from a woman under 30 who received the yellow fever vaccine. The source was T cells from blood (PBMCs), unsorted or a sorted subset (not recorded which), collected before or after yellow fever vaccination (not recorded which). J is TRBJ2-7 and V is TRBV2, with 7 bases fitting TRBD2. Here the CDR3 reads CASSARLAYEQYF. CDR3 sequence (DNA): TGTGCCAGCAGTGCCCGACTAGCTTACGAGCAGTACTTC.